A selection of T cell receptor beta chains follows, all from one sample in a study of blood T cell repertoires in COVID-19. Generated by immunoSEQ multiplex PCR, the TCRdb table keeps only in-frame clones and is missing some. The data contain approximately 260,000 clones, 80% to 90% of them singletons. The specimen was peripheral blood. These TCRs come from a woman in her seventies with acute or convalescent COVID-19. The CDR3 runs from the conserved cysteine through the conserved F or W. A D gene is named only where the DNA matches it firmly. Size is stated for part of the rows, as once, few or many counts, or as a class when the clone is expanded.

D,J,V,size,CDR3,DNA
-,TRBJ2-3,TRBV5-4,-,CASSLGEPSTDTQYF,TGTGCCAGCAGCTTGGGGGAGCCTAGCACAGATACGCAGTATTTT
TRBD2,TRBJ2-1,TRBV5-1,-,CASSLGGVYNEQFF,TGCGCCAGCAGCCTTGGGGGGGTCTACAATGAGCAGTTCTTC
-,TRBJ1-1,TRBV2,once,CASLRQGPNTEAFF,TGTGCCAGCTTACGCCAGGGCCCGAACACTGAAGCTTTCTTT
TRBD1,TRBJ2-7,TRBV19,-,CASSPTGVSYEQYF,TGTGCCAGTAGCCCGACAGGGGTCTCCTACGAGCAGTACTTC
-,TRBJ1-5,TRBV11-2,-,CASSFSRNQPQHF,TGTGCCAGCAGCTTCTCTCGCAATCAGCCCCAGCATTTT
-,TRBJ1-6,TRBV25-1,few,CASSRQENSPLHF,TGTGCCAGCAGTCGACAGGAGAATTCACCCCTCCACTTT
TRBD1,TRBJ2-5,TRBV18,-,CASSPPRTGGLETQYF,TGTGCCAGCTCACCACCCCGGACAGGGGGCCTGGAGACCCAGTACTTC
TRBD1,TRBJ2-2,TRBV7-3,-,CASSLGQAFGELFF,TGTGCCAGCAGCTTAGGACAGGCATTCGGGGAGCTGTTTTTT
TRBD2,TRBJ2-5,TRBV20-1,-,CSASRGGGYQETQYF,TGCAGTGCTAGTCGGGGGGGAGGGTACCAAGAGACCCAGTACTTC
TRBD2,TRBJ2-1,TRBV24-1,-,CATSDSSGGAYNEQFF,TGTGCCACCAGTGATTCTAGCGGGGGGGCCTACAATGAGCAGTTCTTC
TRBD1,TRBJ1-3,TRBV3-1/TRBV3-2,-,CASSPGQGRNTIYF,TGTGCCAGCAGCCCTGGACAGGGGAGAAACACCATATATTTT
-,TRBJ2-1,TRBV19,-,CASCNRQDRQFF,TGTGCCAGTTGTAACCGACAGGATCGGCAGTTCTTC
-,TRBJ1-1,TRBV7-6,-,CASSLLLGDTEAFF,TGTGCCAGCAGCTTACTGTTAGGGGACACTGAAGCTTTCTTT
TRBD1,TRBJ1-2,TRBV6-4,-,CASSDLRDRVKSGYTF,TGTGCCAGCAGTGACCTCCGGGACAGGGTAAAGAGTGGCTACACCTTC
TRBD1,TRBJ1-5,TRBV4-1,-,CASSTRTGDQPQHF,TGCGCCAGCAGCACGCGGACAGGGGATCAGCCCCAGCATTTT
-,TRBJ1-1,TRBV14,once,CASSLQENTEAFF,TGTGCCAGCAGCTTACAGGAGAACACTGAAGCTTTCTTT
-,TRBJ1-1,TRBV6-5,-,CASSWTTGYEAFF,TGTGCCAGCAGTTGGACAACTGGGTATGAAGCTTTCTTT
-,TRBJ1-5,TRBV7-2,-,CASSPSPNQPQHF,TGTGCCAGCAGCCCGAGTCCTAATCAGCCCCAGCATTTT
TRBD2,TRBJ2-3,TRBV5-1,-,CASGTSGGVTDTQYF,TGCGCCAGCGGAACTAGCGGGGGGGTCACAGATACGCAGTATTTT
-,TRBJ2-3,TRBV20-1,-,CSVRADTQYF,TGCAGTGTTAGAGCGGATACGCAGTATTTT
TRBD1,TRBJ1-5,TRBV5-4,-,CASSPGQGKTQPQHF,TGTGCCAGCAGCCCCGGACAGGGGAAAACTCAGCCCCAGCATTTT
TRBD2,TRBJ2-1,TRBV10-2,once,CASSEASGYYEQFF,TGCGCCAGCAGTGAAGCTAGCGGGTATTATGAGCAGTTCTTC
TRBD1,TRBJ1-2,TRBV5-1,-,CASSLQTGGKGGYTF,TGCGCCAGCAGCCTCCAGACAGGGGGCAAGGGTGGCTACACCTTC
TRBD1,TRBJ1-6,TRBV3-1/TRBV3-2,-,CASSPGQDNSPLHF,TGTGCCAGCAGCCCCGGACAGGACAATTCACCCCTCCACTTT
-,TRBJ1-1,TRBV5-1,-,CASSLALYTEAFF,TGCGCCAGCAGCTTGGCCTTGTACACTGAAGCTTTCTTT
-,TRBJ1-1,TRBV12-3/TRBV12-4,-,CASSRVTAGAFF,TGTGCCAGCAGTCGCGTTACCGCCGGGGCTTTCTTT
-,TRBJ2-3,TRBV27,-,CASSQTGSTDTQYF,TGTGCCAGCAGCCAGACAGGTTCCACAGATACGCAGTATTTT
-,TRBJ1-1,TRBV3-1/TRBV3-2,-,CASSLDSWNTEAFF,TGTGCCAGCAGCCTGGACAGTTGGAACACTGAAGCTTTCTTT
-,TRBJ2-6,TRBV7-8,-,CASSRGPFSGANVLTF,TGTGCCAGCAGCAGGGGTCCGTTCTCTGGGGCCAACGTCCTGACTTTC